The rows below give T cell receptor beta chains drawn from one sample of a study of cytomegalovirus exposure and HLA in healthy donors. Measured with immunoSEQ multiplex PCR; TCRdb has only the in-frame clones, and not every one. Of around 100,000 clones detected, more than 65% appear once; the ten largest clones hold 1.2%. The specimen was PBMCs. All receptors derive from a woman aged 18-29 years in good health and CMV-seronegative. Both conserved end residues are part of each CDR3. D genes are given only for firm matches. Part of the rows lack a size; the others show once, few, many or a class for expanded clones.

j_gene,abundance,d_gene,v_gene,len,CDR3nt,CDR3aa
TRBJ2-7,few,-,TRBV4-2,16,TGTGCCAGCAGCCAAGATTTCGAGGCCTACTCCTACGAGCAGTACTTC,CASSQDFEAYSYEQYF
TRBJ1-5,-,-,TRBV28,24,TGTGCCAGCAGTCCACCAACTAGCGCACACACTCCCAAGCGTATTATCTATAGCAATCAGCCCCAGCATTTT,CASSPPTSAHTPKRIIYSNQPQHF
TRBJ2-7,few,TRBD1,TRBV5-4,12,TGTGCCAGCAGCCCGCAGGGGGCCGAGCAGTACTTC,CASSPQGAEQYF
TRBJ1-3,few,-,TRBV6-5,16,TGTGCCAGCAGTTATCGGCCAGACTACTCTGGAAACACCATATATTTT,CASSYRPDYSGNTIYF
TRBJ2-7,-,-,TRBV5-1,15,TGCGCCAGCAGCTTGGTGGCAGGGGGAGGCTACGAGCAGTACTTC,CASSLVAGGGYEQYF
TRBJ2-7,-,-,TRBV10-3,13,TGTGCCATCAGTGAACAGGATTCCTACGAGCAGTACTTC,CAISEQDSYEQYF
TRBJ2-7,-,TRBD1,TRBV2,15,TGTGCCAGCAAGCAACAGGGGCGATCATACTACGAGCAGTACTTC,CASKQQGRSYYEQYF
TRBJ2-1,-,TRBD2,TRBV28,15,TGTGCCAGCAGCCAACCGACTAGCGGGGCTACTGAGCAGTTCTTC,CASSQPTSGATEQFF
TRBJ2-7,-,-,TRBV6-6,15,TGTGCCAGCAGCTATAACCCGGGACATTCCTACGAGCAGTACTTC,CASSYNPGHSYEQYF
TRBJ2-1,-,TRBD2,TRBV18,16,TGTGCCAGCTCACCAAGACTAGCGGGTACCTACAATGAGCAGTTCTTC,CASSPRLAGTYNEQFF
TRBJ2-2,-,TRBD2,TRBV29-1,17,TGCAGCGTCGGGAGGGGGAGGGCCTTGTGGGGCACCGGGGAGCTGTTTTTT,CSVGRGRALWGTGELFF
TRBJ2-1,-,-,TRBV7-2,16,TGTGCCAGCAGCTTAGGACGGGAAGTCTCCTACAATGAGCAGTTCTTC,CASSLGREVSYNEQFF
TRBJ2-1,-,-,TRBV28,15,TGTGCCAGCACCCGCGCCAGCGGCTCATACAATGAGCAGTTCTTC,CASTRASGSYNEQFF
TRBJ1-2,-,-,TRBV29-1,15,TGCAGCGTTGAAGGAAGGGGTCGGCCGGCGGGGGGCTACACCTTC,CSVEGRGRPAGGYTF
TRBJ1-6,-,TRBD1,TRBV6-6,16,TGTGCCAGCAGTTCTACAGGGGCGTTTTATAATTCACCCCTCCACTTT,CASSSTGAFYNSPLHF
TRBJ1-2,once,TRBD1,TRBV28,15,TGTGCCAGCAGTCCTCCCGCAGGGGGCGGATATGGCTACACCTTC,CASSPPAGGGYGYTF
TRBJ2-7,-,TRBD1,TRBV5-1,14,TGCGCCAGCAGCACCGAACAGGGGTTAGGGGAGCAGTACTTC,CASSTEQGLGEQYF
TRBJ2-7,-,TRBD2,TRBV7-2,15,TGTGCCAGCAGCTTAGGATATACTAGCGGGAGCGAGCAGTACTTC,CASSLGYTSGSEQYF
TRBJ2-1,-,TRBD1,TRBV19,17,TGTGCCAGTAGTATAGTGACAGGGGGGCGACGATACAATGAGCAGTTCTTC,CASSIVTGGRRYNEQFF
TRBJ2-3,-,-,TRBV15,14,TGTGCCACCAGCAGCATTACGGGTCTGGATACGCAGTATTTT,CATSSITGLDTQYF